Here is one T cell receptor (beta chain) with its context. Its specificity is unknown. With 2 bases removed from V and 5 bases from J, the gap between germline ends came to 15 bases. The CDR3 is 15 amino acids. The germline V gene encodes CDR1 SGHTA and CDR2 FQGNSA. The sample originates from a study of response to subunit inactivated influenza vaccine. TCRdb processed the RT-PCR reads anew with MiXCR; each CDR3 protein has one entry. The sample carries about 540,000 distinct CDR3 sequences, 20% to 25% recorded once. Overall study findings and caveats: A suggestion made by the authors is that each seasonal influenza vaccination recruits few new T cells.

This sample was also put to use in a study of T cells expressing NK-cell markers. That study reports: With UMIs, 5'RACE template switching was used to make TCR beta cDNA. One of eight sequenced donors was HCMV-seronegative; the other seven were seropositive.

The chain couples TRBV7-2 to TRBJ1-2, with D possibly being TRBD1 (5 bases). This clonotype was sampled from a man aged 50-59 years who received an inactivated influenza vaccine. The sample was CD4+ T cells sorted from PBMCs, taken 11 to 12 days after vaccination. The CDR3 bases are TGTGCCAGCAGCTTAATGGTCTCTGGGGGTTATGGCTACACCTTC. This encodes CASSLMVSGGYGYTF.